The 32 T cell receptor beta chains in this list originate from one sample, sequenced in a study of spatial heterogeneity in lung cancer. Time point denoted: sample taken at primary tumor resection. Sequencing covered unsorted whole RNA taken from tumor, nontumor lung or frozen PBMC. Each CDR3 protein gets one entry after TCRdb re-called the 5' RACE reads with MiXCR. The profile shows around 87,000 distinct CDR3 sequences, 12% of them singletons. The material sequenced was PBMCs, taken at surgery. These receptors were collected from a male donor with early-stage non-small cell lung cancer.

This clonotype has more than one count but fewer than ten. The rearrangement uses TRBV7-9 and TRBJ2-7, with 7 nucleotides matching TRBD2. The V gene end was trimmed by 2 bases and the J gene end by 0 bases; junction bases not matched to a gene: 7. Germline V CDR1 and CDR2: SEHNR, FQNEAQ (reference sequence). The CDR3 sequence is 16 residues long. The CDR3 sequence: CASSLMGGSRSYEQYF. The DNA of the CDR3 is TGTGCCAGCAGCTTAATGGGAGGGTCCCGCTCCTACGAGCAGTACTTC.

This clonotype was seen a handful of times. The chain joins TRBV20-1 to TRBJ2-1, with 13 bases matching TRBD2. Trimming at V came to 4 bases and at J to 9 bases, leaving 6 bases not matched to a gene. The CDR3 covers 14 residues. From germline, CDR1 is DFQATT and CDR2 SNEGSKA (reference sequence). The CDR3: CSATLAGGPTEQFF. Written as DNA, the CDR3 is TGCAGTGCTACACTAGCGGGAGGGCCGACTGAGCAGTTCTTC.

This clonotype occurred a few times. Written as DNA, the CDR3 is TGTGCCAGCAGTTACGGACAGGGGGCCTACGAGCAGTACTTC. It encodes CASSYGQGAYEQYF. V is TRBV6-6 and J is TRBJ2-7; TRBD1 aligns across 10 bases. Germline CDR1 and CDR2: MNHNY and SVGAGI (reference sequence). The CDR3 runs to 14 residues. Trimming cost V 2 bases and J 2 bases; bases outside gene matches: 0.

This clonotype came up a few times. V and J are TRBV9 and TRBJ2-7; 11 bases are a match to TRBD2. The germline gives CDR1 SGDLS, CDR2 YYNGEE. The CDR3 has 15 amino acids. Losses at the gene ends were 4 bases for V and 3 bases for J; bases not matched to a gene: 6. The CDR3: CASSKSTSGNYEQYF. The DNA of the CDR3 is TGTGCCAGCAGCAAATCGACTAGCGGGAACTACGAGCAGTACTTC. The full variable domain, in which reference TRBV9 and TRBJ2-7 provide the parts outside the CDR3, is DSGVTQTPKHLITATGQRVTLRCSPRSGDLSVYWYQQSLDQGLQFLIQYYNGEERAKGNILERFSAQQFPDLHSELNLSSLELGDSALYFCASSKSTSGNYEQYFGPGTRLTVT.

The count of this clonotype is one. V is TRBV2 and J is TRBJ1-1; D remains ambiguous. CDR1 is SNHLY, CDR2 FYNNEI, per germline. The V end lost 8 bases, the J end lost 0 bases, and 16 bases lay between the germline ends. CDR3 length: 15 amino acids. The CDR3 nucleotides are TGTGCCAGCCCCCGGAATTGGGCTATGAACACTGAAGCTTTCTTT. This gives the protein CASPRNWAMNTEAFF.

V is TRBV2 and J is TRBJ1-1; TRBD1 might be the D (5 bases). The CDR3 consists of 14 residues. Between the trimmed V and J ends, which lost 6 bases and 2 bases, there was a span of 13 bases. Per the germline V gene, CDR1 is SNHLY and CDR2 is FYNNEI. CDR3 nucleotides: TGTGCCAGCAGCCTGCTTGGGGGAAACACTGAAGCTTTCTTT. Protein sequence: CASSLLGGNTEAFF.

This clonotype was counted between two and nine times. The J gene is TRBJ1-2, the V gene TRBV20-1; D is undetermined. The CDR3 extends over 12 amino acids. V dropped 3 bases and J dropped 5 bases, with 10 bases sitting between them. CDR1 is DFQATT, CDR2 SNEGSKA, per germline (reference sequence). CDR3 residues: CSASPVSYGYTF. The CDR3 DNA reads TGCAGTGCTAGTCCCGTGAGTTATGGCTACACCTTC.

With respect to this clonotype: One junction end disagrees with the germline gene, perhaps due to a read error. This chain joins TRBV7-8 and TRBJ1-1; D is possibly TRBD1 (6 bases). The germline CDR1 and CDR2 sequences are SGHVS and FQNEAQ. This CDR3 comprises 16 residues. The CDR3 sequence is CVSSLSGGAGATEAFF. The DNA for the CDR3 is TGTGTCAGCAGCTTGAGTGGGGGGGCGGGAGCCACTGAAGCTTTCTTT.

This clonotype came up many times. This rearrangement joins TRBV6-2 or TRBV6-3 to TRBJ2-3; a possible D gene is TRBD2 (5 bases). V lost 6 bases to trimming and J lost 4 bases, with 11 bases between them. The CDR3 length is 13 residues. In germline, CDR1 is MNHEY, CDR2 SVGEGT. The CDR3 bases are TGTGCCAGCAGCCCACTAGGGCCAGATACGCAGTATTTT. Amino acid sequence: CASSPLGPDTQYF.

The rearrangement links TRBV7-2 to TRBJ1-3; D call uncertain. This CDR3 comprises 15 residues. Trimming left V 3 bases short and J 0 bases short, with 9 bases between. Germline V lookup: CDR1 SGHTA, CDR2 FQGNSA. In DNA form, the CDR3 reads TGTGCCAGCAGCTTTCGTCCCGGCTCTGGAAACACCATATATTTT. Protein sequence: CASSFRPGSGNTIYF.

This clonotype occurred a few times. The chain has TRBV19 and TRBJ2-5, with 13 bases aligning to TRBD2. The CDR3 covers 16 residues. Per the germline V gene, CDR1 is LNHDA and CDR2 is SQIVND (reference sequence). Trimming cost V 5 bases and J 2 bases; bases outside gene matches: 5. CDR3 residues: CASSHPGLAGQETQYF. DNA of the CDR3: TGTGCCAGTAGTCATCCGGGACTAGCGGGGCAAGAGACCCAGTACTTC.

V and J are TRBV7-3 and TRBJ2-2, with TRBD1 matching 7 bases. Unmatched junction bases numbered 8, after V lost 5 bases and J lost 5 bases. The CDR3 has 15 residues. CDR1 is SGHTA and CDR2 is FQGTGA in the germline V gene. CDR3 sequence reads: CASSRDRSFTGELFF. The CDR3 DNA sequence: TGTGCCAGCAGCCGGGACAGAAGTTTTACCGGGGAGCTGTTTTTT.

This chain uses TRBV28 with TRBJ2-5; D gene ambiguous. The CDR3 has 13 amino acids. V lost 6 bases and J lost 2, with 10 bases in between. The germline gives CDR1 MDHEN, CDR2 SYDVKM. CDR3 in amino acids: CASRETAQETQYF. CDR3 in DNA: TGTGCCAGCAGGGAGACTGCTCAAGAGACCCAGTACTTC.

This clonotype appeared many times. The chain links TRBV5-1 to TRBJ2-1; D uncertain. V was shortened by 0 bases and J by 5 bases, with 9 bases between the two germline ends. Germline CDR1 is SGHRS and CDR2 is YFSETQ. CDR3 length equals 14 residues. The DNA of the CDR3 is TGCGCCAGCAGCTTGGATTACCCAGACAATGAGCAGTTCTTC. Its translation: CASSLDYPDNEQFF. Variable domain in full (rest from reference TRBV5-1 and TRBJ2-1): KAGVTQTPRYLIKTRGQQVTLSCSPISGHRSVSWYQQTPGQGLQFLFEYFSETQRNKGNFPGRFSGRQFSNSRSEMNVSTLELGDSALYLCASSLDYPDNEQFFGPGTRLTVL.

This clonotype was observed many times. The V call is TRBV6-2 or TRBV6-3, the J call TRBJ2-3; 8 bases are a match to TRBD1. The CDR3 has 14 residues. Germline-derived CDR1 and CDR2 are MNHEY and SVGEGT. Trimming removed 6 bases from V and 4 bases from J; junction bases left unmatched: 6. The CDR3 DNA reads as TGTGCCAGCAGACCGGGACAGGAGGCAGATACGCAGTATTTT. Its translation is CASRPGQEADTQYF.

In DNA, the CDR3 is TGTGCCAGCAGCTTAGCAGGGAGGAACACTGAAGCTTTCTTT. Amino acids: CASSLAGRNTEAFF. The chain has TRBV7-9 and TRBJ1-1; no clear D gene. The length of the CDR3 is 14 residues. V lost 0 bases and J lost 1, with 6 bases in between. Germline values: CDR1 SEHNR, CDR2 FQNEAQ (reference sequence).

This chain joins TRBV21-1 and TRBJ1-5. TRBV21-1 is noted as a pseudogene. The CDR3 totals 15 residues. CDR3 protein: CASSRSGRSNQPQHF. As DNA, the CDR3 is TGTGCCAGCAGTAGGTCTGGACGGAGCAATCAGCCCCAGCATTTT.

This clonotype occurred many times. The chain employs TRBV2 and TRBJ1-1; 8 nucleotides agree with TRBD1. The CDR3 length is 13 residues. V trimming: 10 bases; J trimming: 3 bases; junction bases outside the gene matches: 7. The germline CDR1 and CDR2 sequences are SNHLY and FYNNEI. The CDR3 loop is CATRTGWDTEAFF. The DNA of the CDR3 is TGTGCCACCCGGACAGGGTGGGACACTGAAGCTTTCTTT.

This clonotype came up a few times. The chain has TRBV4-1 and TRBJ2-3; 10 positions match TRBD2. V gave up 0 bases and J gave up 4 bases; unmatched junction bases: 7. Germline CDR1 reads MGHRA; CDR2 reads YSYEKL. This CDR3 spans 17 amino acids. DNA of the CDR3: TGCGCCAGCAGCCAAGATTTTGGTAGCGGGGGGTCAGATACGCAGTATTTT. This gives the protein CASSQDFGSGGSDTQYF.

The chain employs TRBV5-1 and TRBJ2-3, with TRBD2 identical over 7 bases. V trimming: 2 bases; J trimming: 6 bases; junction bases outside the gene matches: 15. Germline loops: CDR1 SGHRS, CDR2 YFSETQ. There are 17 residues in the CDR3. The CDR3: CASSLGVSSGYLDTQYF. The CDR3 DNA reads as TGCGCCAGCAGCTTAGGCGTTAGTAGCGGGTACCTTGATACGCAGTATTTT.

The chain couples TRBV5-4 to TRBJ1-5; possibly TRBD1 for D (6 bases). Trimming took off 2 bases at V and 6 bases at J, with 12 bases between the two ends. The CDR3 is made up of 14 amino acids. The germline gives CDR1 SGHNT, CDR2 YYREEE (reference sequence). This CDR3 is CASSFRQGSQPQHF. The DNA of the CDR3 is TGTGCCAGCAGCTTCCGGCAGGGGAGTCAGCCCCAGCATTTT.

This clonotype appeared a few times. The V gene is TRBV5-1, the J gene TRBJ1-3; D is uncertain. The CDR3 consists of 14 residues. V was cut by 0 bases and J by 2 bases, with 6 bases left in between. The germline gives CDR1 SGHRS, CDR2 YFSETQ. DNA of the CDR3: TGCGCCAGCAGCTTGGAGAGTACTGGAAACACCATATATTTT. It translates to CASSLESTGNTIYF.

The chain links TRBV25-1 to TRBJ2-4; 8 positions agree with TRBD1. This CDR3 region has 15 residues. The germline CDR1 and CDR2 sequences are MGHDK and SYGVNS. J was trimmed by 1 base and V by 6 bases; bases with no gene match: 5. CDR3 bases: TGTGCCAGCAGCGCGACAGGGGCGGCCAAAAACATTCAGTACTTC. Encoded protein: CASSATGAAKNIQYF.

The CDR3 protein is CASSENPYSGRANLGELFF. CDR3 DNA: TGTGCCAGCAGTGAGAACCCGTATAGCGGGAGGGCTAATCTTGGGGAGCTGTTTTTT. J is TRBJ2-2 and V is TRBV25-1; 11 positions agree with TRBD2. After removal of 3 bases from V and 8 bases from J, the junction contained 17 bases not matched to a gene. This CDR3 has 19 amino acids. The germline CDR1 and CDR2 sequences are MGHDK and SYGVNS.

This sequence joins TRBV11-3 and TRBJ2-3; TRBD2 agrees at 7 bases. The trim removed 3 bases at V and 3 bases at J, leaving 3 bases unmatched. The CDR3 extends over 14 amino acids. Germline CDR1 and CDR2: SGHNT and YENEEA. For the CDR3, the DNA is TGTGCCAGCAGCTTCGGGGGGACGACAGATACGCAGTATTTT. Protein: CASSFGGTTDTQYF.

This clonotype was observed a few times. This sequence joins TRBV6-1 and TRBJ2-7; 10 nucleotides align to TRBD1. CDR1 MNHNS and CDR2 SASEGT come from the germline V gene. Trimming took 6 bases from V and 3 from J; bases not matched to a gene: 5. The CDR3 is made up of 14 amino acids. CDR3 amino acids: CASRDRDRGYEQYF. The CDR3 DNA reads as TGTGCCAGCAGAGACCGGGACAGGGGCTACGAGCAGTACTTC.

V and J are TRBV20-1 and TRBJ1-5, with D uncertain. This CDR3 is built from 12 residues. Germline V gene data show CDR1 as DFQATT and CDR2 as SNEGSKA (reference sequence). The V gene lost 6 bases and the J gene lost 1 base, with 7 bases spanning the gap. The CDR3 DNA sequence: TGCAGTGCCATCGGGAGCAATCAGCCCCAGCATTTT. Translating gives CSAIGSNQPQHF.

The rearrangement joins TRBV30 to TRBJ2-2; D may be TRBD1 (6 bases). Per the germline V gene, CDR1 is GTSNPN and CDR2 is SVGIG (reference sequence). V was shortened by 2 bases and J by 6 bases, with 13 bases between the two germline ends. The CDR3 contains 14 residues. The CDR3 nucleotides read TGTGCCTGGAGTTTGGGGGCGCCGGCCGGGGAGCTGTTTTTT. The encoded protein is CAWSLGAPAGELFF. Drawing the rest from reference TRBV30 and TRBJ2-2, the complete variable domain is SQTIHQWPATLVQPVGSPLSLECTVEGTSNPNLYWYRQAAGRGLQLLFYSVGIGQISSEVPQNLSASRPQDRQFILSSKKLLLSDSGFYLCAWSLGAPAGELFFGEGSRLTVL.

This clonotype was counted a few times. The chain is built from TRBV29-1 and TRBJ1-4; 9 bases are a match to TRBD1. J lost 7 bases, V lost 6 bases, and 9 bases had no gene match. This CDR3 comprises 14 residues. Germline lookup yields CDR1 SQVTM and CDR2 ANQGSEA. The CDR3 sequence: CSVKNRGQGEKLFF. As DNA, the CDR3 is TGCAGCGTAAAAAACAGGGGGCAAGGTGAAAAACTGTTTTTT.

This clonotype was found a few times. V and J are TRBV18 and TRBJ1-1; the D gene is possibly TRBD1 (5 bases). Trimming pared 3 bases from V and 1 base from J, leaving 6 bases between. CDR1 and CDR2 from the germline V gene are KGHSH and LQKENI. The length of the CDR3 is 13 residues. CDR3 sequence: CASSPGGNTEAFF. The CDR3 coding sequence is TGTGCCAGCTCACCTGGGGGGAACACTGAAGCTTTCTTT. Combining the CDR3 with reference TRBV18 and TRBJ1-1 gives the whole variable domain NAGVMQNPRHLVRRRGQEARLRCSPMKGHSHVYWYRQLPEEGLKFMVYLQKENIIDESGMPKERFSAEFPKEGPSILRIQQVVRGDSAAYFCASSPGGNTEAFFGQGTRLTVV.

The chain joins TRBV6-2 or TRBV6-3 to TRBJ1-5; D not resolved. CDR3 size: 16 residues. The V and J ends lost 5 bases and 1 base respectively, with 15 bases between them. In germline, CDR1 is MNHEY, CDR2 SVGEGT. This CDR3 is CASSHAPRPSNQPQHF. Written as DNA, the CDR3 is TGTGCCAGCAGTCACGCCCCGAGGCCGAGCAATCAGCCCCAGCATTTT.

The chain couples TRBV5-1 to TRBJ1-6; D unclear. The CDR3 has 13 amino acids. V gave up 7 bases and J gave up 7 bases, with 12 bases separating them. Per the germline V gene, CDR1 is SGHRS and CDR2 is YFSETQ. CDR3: CASSSGVNSPLHF. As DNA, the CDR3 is TGCGCCAGCTCCTCAGGAGTAAATTCACCCCTCCACTTT.